The clone carrying this T cell receptor beta chain turned up a few times. Its matching antigen is unknown. The authors ran a second PCR of about 6 to 11 cycles using a sample-barcoded 5' primer and a J-beta primer mix. TCRdb analysed the 5' RACE reads with MiXCR anew, one entry per CDR3 protein. Here the sample spans 650,000 to 900,000 distinct CDR3 sequences, about 59% being singletons. The entry originates in a study of blood T cells in healthy people across ages. CDR1 and CDR2 (germline): DFQATT, SNEGSKA (reference sequence). The CDR3 contains 12 residues. Findings of the study overall: Long-lived and aged donors differed, with more naive CD4+ cells and higher diversity in the long-lived.

The gene calls are TRBV20-1 and TRBJ2-4; tentative D call: TRBD2 (6 bases). The J call may be faulty, since TRBJ2-5 better matches the DNA end. The sample comprised blood. The sequence was obtained from a man aged 25-40 years in good health. Here the CDR3 reads CSAIGGEETQYF. The CDR3, as DNA: TGCAGTGCTATCGGAGGGGAAGAGACCCAGTACTTC.